The sequence of this T cell receptor (beta chain) was determined in a study of vaccination effects on CD4 cells after COVID-19. The wider study: Antigen-specific CD4+ T cells were expanded (with viral peptide pools) by the ViraFEST assay ahead of sequencing. Supplemented with roughly 9.6 IU/ml IL-2 and about 10 ug/ml peptides, roughly 2 million PBMC per well were kept in culture.

Around day 10 of culture, CD4+ T cells were separated out. Vaccine recipients, nucleocapsid antibody negative, had no prior SARS-CoV-2 infection. Germline V CDR1 and CDR2: KGHSH, LQKENI. Losses at the gene ends were 4 bases for V and 4 bases for J; bases not matched to a gene: 1. The CDR3 totals 14 residues. Whole-study findings and limits: Clones of infection and vaccine origin contracted markedly late after vaccination.

This clone was counted between two and nine times. Antigen: not known. Sequencing was performed with immunoSEQ multiplex PCR; in TCRdb, only in-frame clones are kept and a portion is missing. The sample yields some 31,000 clones, approximately 63% seen once. The sequences come from CD4+ T cells from PBMCs cultured without peptide, collected before COVID-19 vaccination. The rearrangement joins TRBV18 to TRBJ2-5; 12 nucleotides match TRBD2. The clonotype comes from a human donor who received a COVID-19 vaccine. CDR3 in amino acids: CASSQGLAGETQYF. The CDR3 DNA sequence: TGTGCCAGCTCACAGGGACTAGCGGGAGAGACCCAGTACTTC.